This TCR beta chain was sequenced for a study of blood T cell repertoires in COVID-19. Overall study: Sites in the United States, Italy and Spain provided acute and convalescent COVID-19 samples. The analysed material was cDNA or gDNA that came from T cells, B-cell-depleted T cells, or PBMCs.

Original processing notes: Nucleated cell counts were estimated from reference gene primer amplification. Sequenced by immunoSEQ multiplex PCR; TCRdb stores in-frame clones only, minus some. Clone size and the V and J calls come from that table; the DNA yielded D and trimming. The sample includes a few hundred thousand clones, roughly 87% of them seen just once. Sequencing was carried out using peripheral blood. The clonotype originates from a man aged 45 to 65 with active or convalescent COVID-19.

CDR3 sequence reads: CASSPRTGQETQYF. As DNA, the CDR3 is TGTGCCAGCAGCCCCCGGACAGGGCAAGAGACCCAGTACTTC. This sequence joins TRBV9 and TRBJ2-5; 8 nucleotides align to TRBD1. The V gene end was trimmed by 4 bases and the J gene end by 2 bases; junction bases not matched to a gene: 4. Germline CDR1 and CDR2: SGDLS and YYNGEE. This CDR3 region has 14 residues.